Shown below are 27 T cell receptor beta chains from a single sample sequenced in a study of blood T cell repertoires in COVID-19. Method: immunoSEQ multiplex PCR; TCRdb's copy keeps in-frame clones and lacks some. This sample has 300,000 or so clones, with around 90% found just once. Sequenced material: peripheral blood. The receptor set was obtained from a man in his 70s with acute or convalescent COVID-19.

This rearrangement joins TRBV10-3 to TRBJ2-3; 11 bases fit TRBD2. The V gene's germline CDR1 is ENHRY and CDR2 SYGVKD. This CDR3 contains 17 residues. V was pared by 4 bases and J by 1 base, with 7 bases of the junction left unmatched. CDR3 amino acids: CAISVTSGGLGTDTQYF. CDR3 DNA: TGTGCCATCAGTGTAACTAGCGGGGGATTGGGCACAGATACGCAGTATTTT.

The chain links TRBV6-5 to TRBJ1-1, with 10 nucleotides matching TRBD1. The V gene end was trimmed by 4 bases and the J gene end by 5 bases; junction bases not matched to a gene: 10. This CDR3 is built from 16 residues. Germline CDR1 reads MNHEY; CDR2 reads SVGAGI. Here the CDR3 reads CASSSLPGTGVTEAFF. In nucleotides, the CDR3 is TGTGCCAGCAGTTCCCTTCCCGGGACAGGGGTTACTGAAGCTTTCTTT.

The chain employs TRBV7-9 and TRBJ1-6; tentatively, D is TRBD1 (6 bases). The V and J ends lost 5 bases and 9 bases respectively, with 14 bases between them. In germline, CDR1 is SEHNR, CDR2 FQNEAQ (reference sequence). The CDR3 totals 14 residues. This CDR3 is CASSPQGRSSPLHF. DNA for the CDR3: TGTGCCAGCAGCCCACAGGGTCGGAGTTCACCCCTCCACTTT.

The V call is TRBV18, the J call TRBJ1-1; TRBD1 aligns across 7 bases. Trimming removed 2 bases from V and 12 bases from J; junction bases left unmatched: 9. This CDR3 contains 13 residues. CDR1 and CDR2 (germline): KGHSH, LQKENI. In DNA form, the CDR3 reads TGTGCCAGCTCACCAGGACAGGATTTGTGGCCTTTCTTT. Protein product: CASSPGQDLWPFF.

J is TRBJ1-2 and V is TRBV28; possibly TRBD1 for D (5 bases). V shed 1 base and J shed 6 bases, with 15 bases lying between them. The CDR3 extends over 15 amino acids. Germline-derived CDR1 and CDR2 are MDHEN and SYDVKM. CDR3 protein: CASSLSVARANGYTF. The CDR3 bases are TGTGCCAGCAGTTTATCTGTTGCCAGGGCCAATGGCTACACCTTC.

The chain is built from TRBV7-2 and TRBJ2-3; 14 nucleotides agree with TRBD2. CDR3 length: 18 residues. Germline values: CDR1 SGHTA, CDR2 FQGNSA. Unmatched junction bases numbered 3, after V lost 0 bases and J lost 1 base. The CDR3 is CASSLALTSGGGTDTQYF. In DNA form, the CDR3 reads TGTGCCAGCAGCTTAGCACTGACTAGCGGGGGGGGCACAGATACGCAGTATTTT.

The gene calls are TRBV7-2 and TRBJ2-1, with D unresolved. Germline V CDR1 and CDR2: SGHTA, FQGNSA. The CDR3 length is 13 residues. Trimming cost V 1 base and J 5 bases, with 6 bases left between them. CDR3 sequence (DNA): TGTGCCAGCAGCTTAGACAGCCACAATGAGCAGTTCTTC. Translated: CASSLDSHNEQFF.

This chain connects TRBV7-2 to TRBJ1-2; 11 bases match TRBD1. This CDR3 has 15 residues. Germline V gene data show CDR1 as SGHTA and CDR2 as FQGNSA. V shed 0 bases and J 6 bases; nucleotides not matched to a gene: 3. The CDR3: CASSLAGTGGHGYTF. CDR3 bases: TGTGCCAGCAGCTTAGCGGGGACAGGGGGACATGGCTACACCTTC.

The V and J genes are TRBV7-9 and TRBJ2-7; the D gene is possibly TRBD1 (6 bases). Trimming stripped 2 bases from V and 3 bases from J, with 11 bases between. CDR1 is SEHNR, CDR2 FQNEAQ, per germline (reference sequence). The CDR3 totals 14 residues. DNA for the CDR3: TGTGCCAGCAGCTTAATGGGGGCCGACTACGAGCAGTACTTC. Its translation: CASSLMGADYEQYF.

The V call is TRBV19, the J call TRBJ1-2, with 7 bases aligning to TRBD1. Germline V gives CDR1 LNHDA, CDR2 SQIVND (reference sequence). This CDR3 contains 12 residues. The J segment lost 7 bases and the V segment lost 7 bases, leaving 6 bases of the junction unmatched. The CDR3 nucleotides read TGTGCCAGTACGCAGGGGGTCGGTGGCTACACCTTC. Its protein is CASTQGVGGYTF. Full variable domain (remainder filled in from reference TRBV19 and TRBJ1-2): DGGITQSPKYLFRKEGQNVTLSCEQNLNHDAMYWYRQDPGQGLRLIYYSQIVNDFQKGDIAEGYSVSREKKESFPLTVTSAQKNPTAFYLCASTQGVGGYTFGSGTRLTVV.

This chain connects TRBV11-2 to TRBJ1-3; D is undetermined. Per the germline V gene, CDR1 is SGHAT and CDR2 is FQNNGV. This CDR3 spans 15 amino acids. V shed 4 bases and J shed 0 bases, with 10 bases lying between them. CDR3 nucleotide sequence: TGTGCCAGCAGCTCAGACACCTACTCTGGAAACACCATATATTTT. Translated, it gives CASSSDTYSGNTIYF.

The chain recombines TRBV11-2 with TRBJ1-2; the match to TRBD1 covers 7 bases. In germline, CDR1 is SGHAT, CDR2 FQNNGV. V was pared by 0 bases and J by 4 bases, with 8 bases of the junction left unmatched. This CDR3 contains 16 residues. As DNA, the CDR3 is TGTGCCAGCAGCTTAGACCCCGGGACAGTCACCTATGGCTACACCTTC. It translates to CASSLDPGTVTYGYTF.

The chain uses TRBV5-4 and TRBJ2-7, with 9 bases that match TRBD1. Germline CDR1 reads SGHNT; CDR2 reads YYREEE (reference sequence). The J segment lost 7 bases and the V segment lost 4 bases, leaving 9 bases of the junction unmatched. The CDR3 extends over 14 amino acids. CDR3 protein: CASSHRDRVYEQYF. The CDR3 nucleotides are TGTGCCAGCAGCCACCGGGACAGGGTGTATGAGCAGTACTTC.

The V and J genes are TRBV24-1 and TRBJ1-6; TRBD1 matches at 7 bases. CDR1 KGHDR and CDR2 SFDVKD come from the germline V gene. This CDR3 region has 17 residues. The trim removed 4 bases at V and 0 bases at J, leaving 5 bases unmatched. The CDR3 DNA reads TGTGCCACCAGTGAAGGACGACAGGGCTCCTATAATTCACCCCTCCACTTT. Encoded protein: CATSEGRQGSYNSPLHF.

This clone came up a few times. V gene TRBV11-2 combines with J gene TRBJ1-1; D gene uncertain. This CDR3 has 13 residues. The germline V and J ends were trimmed by 5 bases and 1 base, with 8 bases remaining between them. CDR1 and CDR2 from the germline V gene are SGHAT and FQNNGV. The CDR3 reads CASSIRENTEAFF. CDR3 bases: TGTGCCAGCAGCATTCGAGAGAACACTGAAGCTTTCTTT.

This clone is a singleton in its sample. V is TRBV2 and J is TRBJ2-7, with 8 nucleotides matching TRBD2. The V and J ends lost 2 bases and 6 bases, in that order; junction bases with no gene match: 3. This CDR3 has 13 residues. Per germline, CDR1 SNHLY and CDR2 FYNNEI. CDR3: CASSEYREGEQYF. The CDR3 DNA sequence: TGTGCCAGCAGTGAATACCGGGAGGGCGAGCAGTACTTC. The variable domain in full, completed from reference TRBV2 and TRBJ2-7, reads EPEVTQTPSHQVTQMGQEVILRCVPISNHLYFYWYRQILGQKVEFLVSFYNNEISEKSEIFDDQFSVERPDGSNFTLKIRSTKLEDSAMYFCASSEYREGEQYFGPGTRLTVT.

V and J are TRBV28 and TRBJ1-5, with TRBD1 as a possible D gene (6 bases). Germline V gene sequence: CDR1 MDHEN, CDR2 SYDVKM. This CDR3 has 19 amino acids. V lost 5 bases to trimming and J lost 3 bases, with 26 bases between them. The CDR3 sequence is CASSPPRGRGFNLNQPQHF. The CDR3 DNA reads as TGTGCCAGCAGTCCACCCCGGGGCAGGGGATTCAACCTCAATCAGCCCCAGCATTTT.

The chain couples TRBV5-8 to TRBJ1-5; D remains unclear. There are 15 residues in the CDR3. Per germline, CDR1 SGHTS and CDR2 YDEGEE. V was clipped by 5 bases and J by 0 bases, with 12 bases between them. CDR3 protein: CASRRDWVSNQPQHF. In DNA form, the CDR3 reads TGTGCCAGCAGACGCGACTGGGTTAGCAATCAGCCCCAGCATTTT. Drawing the rest from reference TRBV5-8 and TRBJ1-5, the complete variable domain is EAGVTQSPTHLIKTRGQQATLRCSPISGHTSVYWYQQALGLGLQFLLWYDEGEERNRGNFPPRFSGRQFPNYSSELNVNALELEDSALYLCASRRDWVSNQPQHFGDGTRLSIL.

The V call is TRBV7-2, the J call TRBJ2-2, with TRBD1 matching 7 bases. The germline gives CDR1 SGHTA, CDR2 FQGNSA. The CDR3 sequence is 19 residues long. Unmatched junction bases numbered 12, after V lost 2 bases and J lost 0 bases. Here the CDR3 reads CASSLPRTGSPTNTGELFF. The CDR3 bases are TGTGCCAGCAGCTTACCTCGGACAGGATCTCCAACGAACACCGGGGAGCTGTTTTTT.

The gene calls are TRBV28 and TRBJ2-1; possible D gene TRBD1, 6 bases. V dropped 6 bases and J dropped 10 bases, with 16 bases sitting between them. The CDR3 runs 13 residues. Germline CDR1 reads MDHEN; CDR2 reads SYDVKM. The CDR3, as DNA: TGTGCCAGCAGGGGGGACATCTCTAGGGAGCAGTTCTTC. Protein sequence: CASRGDISREQFF.

V gene TRBV24-1 combines with J gene TRBJ2-5; TRBD2 might be the D (8 bases). The CDR3 loop spans 16 amino acids. Germline CDR1 KGHDR, CDR2 SFDVKD. Trimming took off 7 bases at V and 3 bases at J, with 20 bases between the two ends. CDR3 residues: CATRASRGRGEETQYF. The DNA of the CDR3 is TGTGCCACCAGAGCTTCTAGGGGGCGGGGGGAAGAGACCCAGTACTTC.

The chain couples TRBV7-2 to TRBJ2-1; TRBD1 aligns across 8 bases. The CDR3 runs 16 residues. Germline lookup yields CDR1 SGHTA and CDR2 FQGNSA. The junction had 11 bases not matched to a gene; V was cut back by 5 bases and J by 5 bases. DNA of the CDR3: TGTGCCAGCAGCCTGATGGACAGGGTGGTCAACAATGAGCAGTTCTTC. Translating it yields CASSLMDRVVNNEQFF. The entire variable domain, with the rest obtained from reference TRBV7-2 and TRBJ2-1, is as follows: GAGVSQSPSNKVTEKGKDVELRCDPISGHTALYWYRQSLGQGLEFLIYFQGNSAPDKSGLPSDRFSAERTGGSVSTLTIQRTQQEDSAVYLCASSLMDRVVNNEQFFGPGTRLTVL.

The J gene is TRBJ2-1, the V gene TRBV7-6; 13 bases align to TRBD2. The CDR3 is 18 residues long. CDR1 and CDR2 from the germline V gene are SGHVS and FNYEAQ. V lost 5 bases, J lost 0 bases, and 7 bases stayed unmatched. CDR3 nucleotides: TGTGCCAGCAGCCTGACTAGCGGGGGGTCAAACTCCTACAATGAGCAGTTCTTC. This codes for CASSLTSGGSNSYNEQFF.

The chain recombines TRBV4-1 with TRBJ2-1, with 7 bases lining up with TRBD2. The germline V gene has CDR1 MGHRA and CDR2 YSYEKL. Trimming removed 1 base from V and 1 base from J; junction bases left unmatched: 4. This CDR3 is built from 16 residues. This CDR3 reads CASSQGPSGSYNEQFF. The CDR3, as DNA: TGCGCCAGCAGCCAAGGGCCTAGCGGATCCTACAATGAGCAGTTCTTC.

The chain employs TRBV5-1 and TRBJ2-7, with unresolved D. The V end lost 0 bases, the J end lost 6 bases, and 13 bases lay between the germline ends. Germline loops: CDR1 SGHRS, CDR2 YFSETQ. The CDR3 is made up of 14 amino acids. This CDR3 is CASSLGHLTGEQYF. CDR3 DNA: TGCGCCAGCAGCTTGGGTCATCTCACCGGCGAGCAGTACTTC.

This clone was seen a handful of times. The J gene is TRBJ1-2, the V gene TRBV5-1; 7 bases fit TRBD1. CDR3 length equals 14 residues. Germline-derived CDR1 and CDR2 are SGHRS and YFSETQ. Trimming removed 3 bases from V and 2 bases from J; junction bases left unmatched: 4. CDR3 sequence: CASSWGQTNYGYTF. The CDR3 region has the DNA TGCGCCAGCAGCTGGGGACAGACGAACTATGGCTACACCTTC.

This chain uses TRBV30 with TRBJ1-3; 9 bases are a match to TRBD1. Germline V lookup: CDR1 GTSNPN, CDR2 SVGIG (reference sequence). V was clipped by 7 bases and J by 2 bases; unmatched bases: 3. This CDR3 region has 13 residues. CDR3 in amino acids: CAYGTGTGNTIYF. The CDR3 DNA is TGTGCCTACGGGACAGGGACTGGAAACACCATATATTTT.